This entry is about one T cell receptor beta chain. What it binds is not known. Produced via immunoSEQ multiplex PCR; TCRdb's table is partial and in-frame only. The sample has 67,000 or so clones, 80% to 90% seen once. The germline V and J ends were trimmed by 4 bases and 2 bases, with 17 bases remaining between them. The germline V gene encodes CDR1 SGHRS and CDR2 YFSETQ. CDR3 length equals 16 residues. The sample originates from a study of lymphopenia after photon versus proton radiotherapy. Whole-study findings and limits: Authors raise, but do not show, better survival with proton therapy. Under photons, naive T cells and diversity fell while effector/memory populations rose.

Sequencing used peripheral blood, obtained from a patient treated with proton-based radiotherapy. The rearrangement links TRBV5-1 to TRBJ2-3; no firm D call. This TCR came from a man older than 75 with esophageal cancer. The CDR3 here is CASSNSFLRYTDTQYF. The DNA of the CDR3 is TGCGCCAGCAGCAACAGCTTCCTTAGGTACACAGATACGCAGTATTTT.